These T cell receptor beta chains were read from a single sample in a study of cytotoxic CD8 clonotypes in ibrutinib-treated CLL. The protocol was immunoSEQ multiplex PCR, while the TCRdb copy is restricted to in-frame clones and leaves out a portion. The sample holds 150,000 to 200,000 clones; approximately 80% are singletons and the top ten take under 5.5%. Sample: PBMCs, taken after 24 months of ibrutinib treatment. Receptor source: a human donor with chronic lymphocytic leukemia. CDR3s include the opening cysteine and the closing phenylalanine or tryptophan. The D gene is left open where the match is weak. Clone size appears in some rows only: once, few, many, or a class for an expanded clone.

clone_size j_call d_call v_call cdr3_aa cdr3_nt
once TRBJ2-3 TRBD2 TRBV6-6 CASSYGGSSTDTQYF TGTGCCAGCAGTTATGGCGGGAGTAGCACAGATACGCAGTATTTT
. TRBJ2-3 TRBD1 TRBV6-6 CASRQTGTGKDTQYF TGTGCCAGCAGACAAACAGGGACAGGGAAAGATACGCAGTATTTT
. TRBJ1-3 . TRBV9 CASSVGGSFGNTIYF TGTGCCAGCAGCGTAGGGGGTTCTTTTGGAAACACCATATATTTT
. TRBJ1-1 . TRBV18 CASSPIDRSMNTEAFF TGTGCCAGCTCTCCTATTGACAGATCCATGAACACTGAAGCTTTCTTT
. TRBJ2-2 . TRBV19 CASSLPDVVRTGELFF TGTGCCAGTAGTCTCCCTGATGTAGTTCGAACCGGGGAGCTGTTTTTT
. TRBJ1-1 . TRBV4-2 CASSQSRGLTEAFF TGTGCCAGCAGCCAGTCACGAGGTCTCACTGAAGCTTTCTTT
. TRBJ1-1 . TRBV29-1 CSVVGFDKPRGTEAFF TGCAGCGTTGTTGGATTCGATAAGCCCCGAGGCACTGAAGCTTTCTTT
. TRBJ1-3 . TRBV5-1 CASSRAGARNTIYF TGCGCCAGCAGCCGTGCGGGGGCGAGAAACACCATATATTTT
. TRBJ2-3 . TRBV5-1 CASSVASEVDTQYF TGCGCCAGCAGCGTAGCTAGTGAGGTAGATACGCAGTATTTT
. TRBJ1-4 . TRBV5-1 CASSVGEKLFF TGTGCCAGCAGCGTTGGCGAAAAACTGTTTTTT
. TRBJ2-7 . TRBV29-1 CSVVLGNHYEQYF TGCAGCGTTGTTTTGGGGAATCACTACGAGCAGTACTTC
. TRBJ1-3 . TRBV28 CASISGGNSGNTIYF TGTGCCAGCATCTCCGGGGGAAACTCTGGAAACACCATATATTTT
once TRBJ1-4 . TRBV7-2 CASSRGGGEKLFF TGTGCCAGCAGTCGGGGAGGCGGTGAAAAACTGTTTTTT
. TRBJ2-7 TRBD2 TRBV7-9 CASSHEAGGRHEQYF TGTGCCAGCAGCCATGAGGCGGGAGGGCGTCACGAGCAGTACTTC
few TRBJ1-1 . TRBV7-8 CASSFFDREAFF TGTGCCAGCAGCTTTTTCGACAGGGAAGCTTTCTTT
. TRBJ1-2 . TRBV6-5 CASSYWQSFSQGYTF TGTGCCAGCAGTTACTGGCAGAGCTTTTCTCAGGGCTACACCTTC
. TRBJ2-2 . TRBV6-5 CASSYSNRAGGELFF TGTGCCAGCAGTTACTCGAACAGGGCTGGCGGGGAGCTGTTTTTT
once TRBJ1-2 TRBD1 TRBV6-5 CASIPQGVSYGYTF TGTGCCAGCATCCCCCAGGGGGTTAGCTATGGCTACACCTTC
. TRBJ1-5 . TRBV19 CASSILGAGQPQHF TGTGCCAGTAGTATCCTGGGGGCTGGGCAGCCCCAGCATTTT
. TRBJ1-2 TRBD1 TRBV2 CASSVGRGRNYGYTF TGTGCCAGCAGTGTCGGGAGGGGGCGGAACTATGGCTACACCTTC
. TRBJ2-3 . TRBV6-1 CASSERVGADTQYF TGTGCCAGCAGTGAAAGGGTAGGGGCAGATACGCAGTATTTT
. TRBJ2-7 TRBD1 TRBV7-2 CASSKGQRTASPYEQYF TGTGCCAGCAGCAAGGGACAGCGGACCGCCTCACCCTACGAGCAGTACTTC
. TRBJ1-1 . TRBV28 CASRLSGTANTEAFF TGTGCCAGCAGACTAAGTGGGACGGCAAACACTGAAGCTTTCTTT
once TRBJ2-2 . TRBV19 CASKRNNLANTGELFF TGTGCCAGTAAGAGGAACAACCTCGCGAACACCGGGGAGCTGTTTTTT
. TRBJ2-2 . TRBV9 CASSVEGARTGELFF TGTGCCAGCAGCGTAGAAGGGGCCCGCACCGGGGAGCTGTTTTTT
. TRBJ1-1 . TRBV5-3 CARVLSRDATRAFF TGTGCCAGAGTGCTGTCCCGGGACGCCACCCGAGCTTTCTTT
once TRBJ2-1 TRBD2 TRBV7-9 CASSSSGRRYSEQFF TGTGCCAGCAGCTCTAGCGGGAGGCGTTACAGTGAGCAGTTCTTC
. TRBJ2-5 . TRBV5-1 CASSLGVGLRETQYF TGCGCCAGCAGCTTGGGGGTGGGACTGAGAGAGACCCAGTACTTC
few TRBJ2-1 TRBD1 TRBV15 CATSSPGTGNNEQFF TGTGCCACCAGCAGTCCAGGGACAGGTAACAATGAGCAGTTCTTC
. TRBJ2-1 . TRBV6-6 CASREQVNEQFF TGTGCCAGCAGAGAACAGGTCAATGAGCAGTTCTTC
. TRBJ2-7 TRBD2 TRBV16 CASSLHWLAGGSYEQYF TGTGCCAGCAGCCTTCATTGGCTAGCGGGGGGCTCCTACGAGCAGTACTTC
. TRBJ2-1 . TRBV6-5 CASSRTEGEQFF TGTGCCAGCAGTCGGACCGAGGGTGAGCAGTTCTTC
. TRBJ1-1 . TRBV9 CASSSGDGGMNTEAFF TGTGCCAGCAGCTCAGGCGACGGCGGCATGAACACTGAAGCTTTCTTT
. TRBJ2-5 TRBD2 TRBV25-1 CASSGTSGGETQYF TGTGCCAGCAGTGGGACTAGCGGGGGGGAGACCCAGTACTTC
. TRBJ1-2 . TRBV30 CAWSVVRGGYTF TGTGCCTGGAGTGTCGTCCGGGGAGGCTACACCTTC
once TRBJ1-2 . TRBV18 CASSPLEGKANYGYTF TGTGCCAGCTCACCATTGGAAGGAAAAGCTAACTATGGCTACACCTTC
once TRBJ2-7 . TRBV7-6 CASSLREEGSYEQYF TGTGCCAGCAGCTTGAGGGAGGAAGGCTCCTACGAGCAGTACTTC
once TRBJ1-5 . TRBV19 CASSIIQGASQPQHF TGTGCCAGTAGTATCATACAGGGAGCAAGTCAGCCCCAGCATTTT
. TRBJ1-2 TRBD1 TRBV29-1 CSVATGYGYTF TGCAGCGTTGCGACAGGGTATGGCTACACCTTC
. TRBJ1-1 . TRBV7-2 CASRRYRTDEAFF TGTGCCAGCAGGCGTTACAGGACTGATGAAGCTTTCTTT
. TRBJ2-3 TRBD2 TRBV5-4 CASSFRTLAGPDTQYF TGTGCCAGCAGCTTCAGAACACTAGCGGGGCCAGATACGCAGTATTTT
. TRBJ2-1 . TRBV5-4 CASSSKVGEQFF TGTGCCAGCAGCTCGAAGGTTGGCGAGCAGTTCTTC
. TRBJ2-7 TRBD2 TRBV19 CASSSGTSGSYEQYF TGTGCCAGTAGTTCCGGGACTAGCGGTTCCTACGAGCAGTACTTC
. TRBJ2-7 . TRBV29-1 CSVGTARGSEQYF TGCAGCGTTGGGACGGCCCGCGGCTCCGAGCAGTACTTC
. TRBJ2-7 . TRBV25-1 CASSAGAPLEF TGTGCCAGCAGTGCGGGGGCACCACTAGAGTTC
. TRBJ2-5 TRBD1 TRBV2 CASSSNRGQETQYF TGTGCCAGCAGCAGTAACAGGGGCCAAGAGACCCAGTACTTC
. TRBJ2-3 TRBD2 TRBV2 CASAWGEGSTDTQYF TGTGCCAGCGCCTGGGGGGAGGGAAGCACAGATACGCAGTATTTT
. TRBJ2-3 . TRBV12-2 CASRLGLAGATDTQYF TGTGCAAGTCGCTTGGGACTAGCGGGCGCCACAGATACGCAGTATTTT
. TRBJ2-3 . TRBV7-2 CASSLTPSVSDTQYF TGTGCCAGCAGCTTAACCCCTTCGGTGTCAGATACGCAGTATTTT
. TRBJ2-7 TRBD1 TRBV5-1 CASSRTGGVYEQYF TGCGCCAGCAGCCGGACAGGGGGAGTCTACGAGCAGTACTTC